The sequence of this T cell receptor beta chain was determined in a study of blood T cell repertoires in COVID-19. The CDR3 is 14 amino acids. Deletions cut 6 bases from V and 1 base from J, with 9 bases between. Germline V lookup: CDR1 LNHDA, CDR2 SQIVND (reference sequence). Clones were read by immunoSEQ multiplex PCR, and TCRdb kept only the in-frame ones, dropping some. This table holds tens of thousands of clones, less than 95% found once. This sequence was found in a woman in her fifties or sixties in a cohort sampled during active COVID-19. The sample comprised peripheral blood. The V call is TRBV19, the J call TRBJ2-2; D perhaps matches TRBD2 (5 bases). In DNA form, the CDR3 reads TGTGCCAGTAGCCTAGCCGGGAACACCGGGGAGCTGTTTTTT. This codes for CASSLAGNTGELFF.